The clone carrying this TCR beta chain was observed a handful of times. These data come from a study of blood T cell repertoires in COVID-19. CDR3 length: 17 amino acids. Germline CDR1 MGHRA, CDR2 YSYEKL. The trim removed 3 bases at V and 3 bases at J, leaving 10 bases unmatched. Sequencing was performed with immunoSEQ multiplex PCR; in TCRdb, only in-frame clones are kept and a portion is missing. The table has 210,000 or so clones, approximately 84% seen once; the top ten hold approximately 8%. Sequences were obtained from peripheral blood. The rearrangement links TRBV4-1 to TRBJ2-7; TRBD2 matches at 11 bases. This clonotype was sampled from a woman aged 45-60 years with active or convalescent COVID-19. This CDR3 is CASSQGLAGGLSYEQYF. The CDR3 nucleotides read TGCGCCAGCAGCCAGGGGTTAGCGGGAGGGCTTAGCTACGAGCAGTACTTC.